The present T cell receptor beta chain was sequenced within a study of CD8 T cells in ankylosing spondylitis. Study-wide results and caveats: Apparently characteristic of ankylosing spondylitis blood was a TCR beta motif (roughly eight highly homologous variants). Within matched ankylosing spondylitis synovial fluid, disease-linked clones were reportedly significantly enriched. Disease-linked clones bore a CD8+ phenotype and were relatively rare in peripheral blood. A number of the motif variants had already been described in reactive arthritis synovial fluid and blood.

Comments on this clonotype: Its antigen is as yet unknown.

V lost 2 bases, J lost 8 bases, and 10 bases lay in between. The CDR3 extends over 12 amino acids. The germline V gene has CDR1 GTSNPN and CDR2 SVGIG (reference sequence). Generation of TCR beta libraries employed quantitative 5'-RACE incorporating molecular barcodes. MiXCR was run by TCRdb on the 5' RACE reads, yielding one entry per CDR3 protein. The sample shows about 540,000 distinct CDR3 sequences, about 13% of them seen only once. The rearrangement links TRBV30 to TRBJ2-1; TRBD2 is a possible D gene (5 bases). The TCR was taken from a male donor with ankylosing spondylitis. The sample was blood, either unsorted or a sorted T cell fraction (not recorded which). The CDR3 nucleotides read TGTGCCTGGAGTCCGCGGGTGGATGAGCAGTTCTTC. This codes for CAWSPRVDEQFF.